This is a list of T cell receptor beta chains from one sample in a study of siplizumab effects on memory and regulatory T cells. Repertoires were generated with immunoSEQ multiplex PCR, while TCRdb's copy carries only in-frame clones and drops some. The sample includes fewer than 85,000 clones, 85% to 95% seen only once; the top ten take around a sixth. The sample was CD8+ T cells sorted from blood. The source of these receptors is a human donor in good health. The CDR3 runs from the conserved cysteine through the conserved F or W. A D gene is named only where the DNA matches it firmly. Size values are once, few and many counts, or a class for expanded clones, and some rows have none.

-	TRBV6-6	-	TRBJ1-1	CASSPRLAYTEAFF	TGTGCCAGCAGTCCTCGGTTGGCGTACACTGAAGCTTTCTTT
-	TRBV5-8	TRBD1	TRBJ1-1	CASSEGQGLNTEAFF	TGTGCCAGCAGCGAAGGACAGGGGCTGAACACTGAAGCTTTCTTT
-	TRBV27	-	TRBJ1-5	CASSLSRLEPQHF	TGTGCCAGCAGTTTATCCCGATTAGAGCCCCAGCATTTT
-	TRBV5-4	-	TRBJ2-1	CASSSINEQFF	TGTGCCAGCAGTTCCATCAATGAGCAGTTCTTC
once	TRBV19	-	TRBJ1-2	CASSIGTRTLNGYTF	TGTGCCAGTAGTATAGGAACTAGGACACTAAATGGCTACACCTTC
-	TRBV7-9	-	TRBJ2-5	CASSSSTETQYF	TGTGCCAGCAGCTCCTCGACGGAGACCCAGTACTTC
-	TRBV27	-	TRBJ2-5	CASSLDYPSETQYF	TGTGCCAGCAGTTTGGACTACCCCTCAGAGACCCAGTACTTC
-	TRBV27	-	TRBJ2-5	CASSLSGTPQETQYF	TGTGCCAGCAGTTTATCGGGTACACCTCAAGAGACCCAGTACTTC
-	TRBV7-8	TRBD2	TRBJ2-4	CASSFPTPPGLANIQYF	TGTGCCAGCAGCTTTCCTACACCACCGGGACTAGCAAACATTCAGTACTTC
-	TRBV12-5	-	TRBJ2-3	CASGSVRTDTQYF	TGTGCTAGTGGTAGCGTACGCACAGATACGCAGTATTTT
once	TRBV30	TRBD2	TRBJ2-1	CAWTPDGRNEQFF	TGTGCCTGGACCCCGGACGGGAGGAATGAGCAGTTCTTC
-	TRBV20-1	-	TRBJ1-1	CSAPLGTEAFF	TGCAGTGCCCCCTTGGGCACTGAAGCTTTCTTT
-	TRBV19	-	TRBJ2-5	CASSIGGETQYF	TGTGCCAGTAGTATAGGTGGTGAGACCCAGTACTTC
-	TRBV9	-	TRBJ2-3	CASSVGGLSTDTQYF	TGTGCCAGCAGCGTAGGTGGTCTAAGCACAGATACGCAGTATTTT